These T cell receptor beta chains were read from a single sample in a study of cytomegalovirus exposure and HLA in healthy donors. Sequencing used immunoSEQ multiplex PCR; TCRdb keeps in-frame clones, though not all of them. This sample has tens of thousands of clones, with approximately 79% found just once. Source material: PBMCs. The source is a woman between 35 and 50 years old in good health and CMV-seropositive. Both conserved end residues are part of each CDR3. Expanded clones get a size class; other rows say once, few or many, or leave the size out.

>TRBJ2-5|few|TRBV7-6
CASSPLAGGIETQYF
>TRBJ1-4|-|TRBV6-1
CASSEGQGFEKLFF
>TRBJ2-7|few|TRBV6-6
CATLAGARGYEQYF
>TRBJ2-7|-|TRBV27
CASSDRGLYEQYF
>TRBJ2-7|-|TRBV28
CASRTTSGKSYEQYF
>TRBJ1-4|-|TRBV2
CASSLPHPPVKLFF
>TRBJ1-2|-|TRBV5-4
CASSLVQGANYGYTF
>TRBJ2-7|-|TRBV2
CASVQDRPDEQYF
>TRBJ2-7|-|TRBV7-9
CASSSDRDFYEQYF
>TRBJ2-7|-|TRBV5-4
CASSFQTSGEQYF
>TRBJ1-1|-|TRBV7-6
CASSSTDMGGPGMNTEAFF
>TRBJ2-1|-|TRBV18
CASSPRLRLARIYNEQFF
>TRBJ2-1|-|TRBV18
CASSPPGTAYNEQFF
>TRBJ1-2|-|TRBV28
CASSLTGTGAPPGHGYTF
>TRBJ1-1|-|TRBV5-1
CASSQGTALGAEAFF
>TRBJ1-2|few|TRBV15
CATSRGHGESYTF
>TRBJ1-5|-|TRBV6-1
CASSAPGHNQPQHF
>TRBJ1-1|-|TRBV5-5
CASSLSPGANTEAFF
>TRBJ2-3|-|TRBV29-1
CSVVGLESTDTQYF
>TRBJ2-7|-|TRBV30
CAWSRTGINEQYF
>TRBJ2-7|-|TRBV28
CASSSLAVVYEQYF
>TRBJ2-7|-|TRBV2
CASSPSVWLSYEQYF
>TRBJ2-2|once|TRBV5-1
CASSLTGKDTGELFF
>TRBJ2-7|-|TRBV2
CASNRDRPSYEQYF
>TRBJ2-1|-|TRBV4-1
CASSQVWTSSYNEDNEQFF
>TRBJ2-3|-|TRBV30
CAWMTQDTDTQYF
>TRBJ1-4|-|TRBV5-1
CASSSTYGARGEKLFF
>TRBJ2-7|-|TRBV5-1
CASSQVAGGAYEQYF
>TRBJ2-3|-|TRBV30
CAWTLPGQGADTQYF
>TRBJ2-2|-|TRBV9
CASSVVGGTGELFF
>TRBJ2-5|once|TRBV5-6
CASSLDGRGQETQYF
>TRBJ2-7|-|TRBV4-1
CASSLPRLAGGPYEQYF
>TRBJ2-7|-|TRBV9
CASSVGAAYEQYF
>TRBJ2-1|-|TRBV9
CASSVGDRPNEQFF
>TRBJ1-5|few|TRBV6-6
CASRNTGLNSNQPQHF
>TRBJ2-1|-|TRBV28
CASSFLDYKNEQFF
>TRBJ1-2|-|TRBV29-1
CSAEGGLYYGYTF
>TRBJ2-5|-|TRBV30
CAWLVRETQYF
>TRBJ1-2|-|TRBV5-1
CASSLGQGGYTF
>TRBJ1-1|once|TRBV19
CASRAGVGRDTEAFF
>TRBJ2-5|once|TRBV13
CASSSRGAQETQYF
>TRBJ2-2|-|TRBV5-1
CASSLGSQANTGELFF